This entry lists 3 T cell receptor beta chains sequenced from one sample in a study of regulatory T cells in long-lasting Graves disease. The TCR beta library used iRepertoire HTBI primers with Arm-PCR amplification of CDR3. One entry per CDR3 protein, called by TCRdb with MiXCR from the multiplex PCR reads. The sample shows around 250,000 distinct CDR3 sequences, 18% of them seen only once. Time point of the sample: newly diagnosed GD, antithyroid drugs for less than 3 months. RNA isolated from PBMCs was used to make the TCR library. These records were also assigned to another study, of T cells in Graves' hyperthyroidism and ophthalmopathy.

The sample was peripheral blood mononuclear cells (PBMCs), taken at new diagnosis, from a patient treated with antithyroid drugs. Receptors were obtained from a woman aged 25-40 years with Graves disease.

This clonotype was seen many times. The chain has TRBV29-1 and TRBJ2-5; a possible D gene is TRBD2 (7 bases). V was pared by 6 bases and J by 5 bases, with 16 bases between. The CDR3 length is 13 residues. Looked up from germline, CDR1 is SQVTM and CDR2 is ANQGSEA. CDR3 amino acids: CSVGRGGGETQYF. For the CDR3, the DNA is TGCAGCGTGGGGAGGGGGGGCGGTGAGACCCAGTACTTC.

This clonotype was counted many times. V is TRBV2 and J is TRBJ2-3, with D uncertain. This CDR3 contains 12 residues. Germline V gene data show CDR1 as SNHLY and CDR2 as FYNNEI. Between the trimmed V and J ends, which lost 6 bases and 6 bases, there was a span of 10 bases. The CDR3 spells CASSATGDTQYF. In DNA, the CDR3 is TGTGCCAGCAGCGCGACCGGGGATACGCAGTATTTT.

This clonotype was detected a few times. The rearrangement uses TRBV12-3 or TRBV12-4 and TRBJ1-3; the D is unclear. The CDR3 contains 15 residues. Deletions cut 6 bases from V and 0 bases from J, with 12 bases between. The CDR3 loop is CASRPTVFSGNTIYF. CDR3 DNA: TGTGCCAGCAGGCCGACCGTCTTCTCTGGAAACACCATATATTTT.